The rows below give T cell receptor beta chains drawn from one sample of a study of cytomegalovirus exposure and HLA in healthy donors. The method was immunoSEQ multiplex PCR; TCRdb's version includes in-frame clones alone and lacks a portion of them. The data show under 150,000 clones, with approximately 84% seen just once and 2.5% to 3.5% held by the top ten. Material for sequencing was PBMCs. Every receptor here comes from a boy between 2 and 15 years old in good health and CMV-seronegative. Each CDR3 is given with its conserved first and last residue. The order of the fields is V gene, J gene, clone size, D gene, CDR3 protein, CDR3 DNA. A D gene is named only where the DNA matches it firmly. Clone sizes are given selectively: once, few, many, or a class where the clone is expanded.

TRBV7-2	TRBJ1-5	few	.	CASSLVGDSLLQPQHF	TGTGCCAGCAGCTTAGTTGGAGACAGCCTACTTCAGCCCCAGCATTTT
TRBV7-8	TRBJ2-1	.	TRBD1	CASSRTGLPYNEQFF	TGTGCCAGCAGCCGGACAGGTCTTCCCTACAATGAGCAGTTCTTC
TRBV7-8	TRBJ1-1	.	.	CASTSPAATMNTEAFF	TGTGCCAGCACGTCTCCCGCCGCCACTATGAACACTGAAGCTTTCTTT
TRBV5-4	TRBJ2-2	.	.	CASSFRSNTGELFF	TGTGCCAGCAGCTTCAGATCGAACACCGGGGAGCTGTTTTTT
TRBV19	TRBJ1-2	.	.	CASSIWGEKINYGYTF	TGTGCCAGTAGTATCTGGGGCGAAAAGATTAACTATGGCTACACCTTC
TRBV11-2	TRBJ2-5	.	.	CASRISGIQETQYF	TGTGCCAGCAGAATCTCGGGAATCCAAGAGACCCAGTACTTC
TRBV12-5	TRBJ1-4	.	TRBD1	CASGLPGTGNEKLFF	TGTGCTAGTGGTTTGCCCGGGACAGGGAATGAAAAACTGTTTTTT
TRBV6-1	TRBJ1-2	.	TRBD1	CASSEQAGGSGYTF	TGTGCCAGCAGTGAGCAGGCAGGGGGCTCTGGCTACACCTTC
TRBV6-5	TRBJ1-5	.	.	CASSSTQGDRQPQHF	TGTGCCAGCAGTTCTACTCAGGGTGATCGGCAGCCCCAGCATTTT
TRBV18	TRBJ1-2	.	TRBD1	CASSPPGRTGLLGYTF	TGTGCCAGCTCACCACCGGGACGGACAGGGTTGCTTGGCTACACCTTC
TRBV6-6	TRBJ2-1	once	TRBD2	CASTSQRGLAEQFF	TGTGCCAGCACCTCCCAGAGGGGACTAGCGGAGCAGTTCTTC
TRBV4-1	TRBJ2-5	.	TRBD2	CASSRLAGQETQYF	TGCGCCAGCAGTAGACTAGCGGGGCAAGAGACCCAGTACTTC
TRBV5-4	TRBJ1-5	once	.	CASSLSGSNQPQHF	TGTGCCAGCAGCTTGTCAGGAAGCAATCAGCCCCAGCATTTT
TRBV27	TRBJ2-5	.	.	CASSLSPVGGETQYF	TGTGCCAGCAGTTTATCGCCCGTCGGGGGAGAGACCCAGTACTTC
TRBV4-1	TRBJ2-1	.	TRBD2	CASSQEGTGGHNEQFF	TGCGCCAGCAGCCAAGAAGGTACGGGGGGACACAATGAGCAGTTCTTC
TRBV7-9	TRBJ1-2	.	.	CASSVLQEYYGYTF	TGTGCCAGCAGCGTCCTACAGGAATACTATGGCTACACCTTC
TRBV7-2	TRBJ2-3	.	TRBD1	CASSRQGDTPDTQYF	TGTGCCAGCAGCCGACAGGGGGACACACCAGATACGCAGTATTTT
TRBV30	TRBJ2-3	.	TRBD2	CAWGTAGVADTQYF	TGTGCCTGGGGAACAGCGGGAGTAGCCGATACGCAGTATTTT
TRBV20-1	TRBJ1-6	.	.	CSERLSPLHF	TGCAGTGAGAGGCTTTCACCCCTCCACTTT
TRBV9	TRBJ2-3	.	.	CASSVRTFGDTQYF	TGTGCCAGCAGCGTACGCACCTTCGGAGATACGCAGTATTTT
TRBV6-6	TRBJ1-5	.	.	CASSYVQGRQPQHF	TGTGCCAGCAGTTACGTCCAGGGCCGCCAGCCCCAGCATTTT
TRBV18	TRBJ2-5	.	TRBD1	CASSLREGQGGETQYF	TGTGCCAGCTCTCTTCGTGAAGGACAGGGGGGAGAGACCCAGTACTTC
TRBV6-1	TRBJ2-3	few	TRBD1	CASSEAPGGADTQYF	TGTGCCAGCAGTGAAGCGCCAGGGGGCGCAGATACGCAGTATTTT
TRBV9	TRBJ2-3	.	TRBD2	CASSVAIGTSGSSDTQYF	TGTGCCAGCAGCGTAGCTATAGGAACTAGCGGGAGTTCAGATACGCAGTATTTT
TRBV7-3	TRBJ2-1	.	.	CASSLNPGSRYNEQFF	TGTGCCAGCAGCTTAAATCCAGGGTCGAGGTACAATGAGCAGTTCTTC
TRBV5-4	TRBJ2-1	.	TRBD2	CASSLAGTSSYNEQFF	TGTGCCAGCAGCTTGGCGGGGACTAGCTCCTACAATGAGCAGTTCTTC
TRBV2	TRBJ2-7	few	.	CASSLYEQYF	TGTGCCAGCAGCCTATACGAGCAGTACTTC
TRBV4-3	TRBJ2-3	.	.	CASSQEARSTDTQYF	TGCGCCAGCAGCCAAGAGGCCCGCAGCACAGATACGCAGTATTTT
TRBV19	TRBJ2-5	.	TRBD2	CASSIIGGRGTQYF	TGTGCCAGTAGTATAATAGGCGGGAGGGGGACCCAGTACTTC